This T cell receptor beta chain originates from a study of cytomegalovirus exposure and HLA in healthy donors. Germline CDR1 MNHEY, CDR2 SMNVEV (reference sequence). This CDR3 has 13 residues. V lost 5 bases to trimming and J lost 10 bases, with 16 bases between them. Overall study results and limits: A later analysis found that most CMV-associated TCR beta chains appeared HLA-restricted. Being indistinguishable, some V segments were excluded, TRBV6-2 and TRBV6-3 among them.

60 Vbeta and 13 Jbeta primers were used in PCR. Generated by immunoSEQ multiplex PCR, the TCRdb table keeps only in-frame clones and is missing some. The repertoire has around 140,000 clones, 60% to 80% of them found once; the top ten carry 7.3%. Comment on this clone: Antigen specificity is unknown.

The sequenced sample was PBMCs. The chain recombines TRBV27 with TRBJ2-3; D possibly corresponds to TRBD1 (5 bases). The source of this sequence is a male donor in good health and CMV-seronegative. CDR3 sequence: CASSPTGPGSQYF. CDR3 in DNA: TGTGCCAGCAGTCCGACCGGGCCAGGGTCGCAGTATTTT.